Each of the 14 T cell receptor beta chains below was sequenced from the same sample in a study of graft-versus-host responses after intestinal transplantation. TCRdb keeps only in-frame clones here, not all; method: immunoSEQ multiplex PCR. The table lists about 100,000 clones, 90% of them singletons, with about 16% in the top ten. The material was PBMCs, obtained 450 to 460 days after intestinal transplant. These receptor sequences come from a human patient who received an intestinal transplant, so some T cells may come from the graft donor.

J is TRBJ1-2 and V is TRBV27; TRBD1 might be the D (5 bases). This CDR3 has 14 residues. CDR1 MNHEY and CDR2 SMNVEV come from the germline V gene (reference sequence). The V end was cut by 7 bases, the J end by 6 bases, with 18 bases between. CDR3 nucleotide sequence: TGTGCCAGCATCCCGAGGGGAGGGGTGGATGGCTACACCTTC. Translated, it gives CASIPRGGVDGYTF.

This chain connects TRBV21-1 to TRBJ1-1. TRBV21-1 is a documented pseudogene. The CDR3 length is 13 residues. CDR3 in DNA: TGTGCCAGCAGCTCAAAGTCGGACACTGAAGCTTTCTTT. This sequence encodes CASSSKSDTEAFF.

The rearrangement links TRBV4-2 to TRBJ2-5; 8 bases align to TRBD2. The CDR3 extends over 14 amino acids. CDR1 LGHNA and CDR2 YNFKEQ come from the germline V gene. J was trimmed by 7 bases and V by 1 base; bases with no gene match: 5. CDR3 sequence: CASSQGGTRGTQYF. CDR3 DNA: TGTGCCAGCAGCCAAGGGGGGACTAGGGGGACCCAGTACTTC.

The chain is built from TRBV6-4 and TRBJ2-1; 11 bases are a match to TRBD2. This CDR3 has 14 residues. Unmatched junction bases numbered 5, after V lost 6 bases and J lost 7 bases. Germline CDR1 reads MRHNA; CDR2 reads SNTAGT. The CDR3 reads CASSVLAGVNEQFF. The DNA for the CDR3 is TGTGCCAGCAGCGTACTAGCGGGGGTGAATGAGCAGTTCTTC.

CDR3 bases: TGCAGCGTTTCCAGGGGGGATGCTAACTATGGCTACACCTTC. This translates into CSVSRGDANYGYTF. V and J are TRBV29-1 and TRBJ1-2; 7 bases map to TRBD1. CDR1 and CDR2 from the germline V gene are SQVTM and ANQGSEA. The CDR3 consists of 14 residues. V lost 5 bases and J lost 0; bases outside the gene matches: 6.

This chain uses TRBV2 with TRBJ1-5, with TRBD1 matching 9 bases. The CDR3 totals 16 residues. V lost 3 bases and J lost 5; bases outside the gene matches: 8. Germline CDR1 is SNHLY and CDR2 is FYNNEI. CDR3 in DNA: TGTGCCAGCAGTGACGCCGGGACAGGGCCCTATCAGCCCCAGCATTTT. The encoded protein is CASSDAGTGPYQPQHF.

V and J are TRBV7-2 and TRBJ2-5; D might be TRBD2 (7 bases). The end of the DNA aligns better with TRBJ2-7, so the J call may be wrong. The CDR3 sequence is 14 residues long. CDR1 and CDR2 from the germline V gene are SGHTA and FQGNSA. The DNA of the CDR3 is TGTGCCAGCAGAAGGGGGGGAAGCTCCTACGAGCAGTACTTC. Protein product: CASRRGGSSYEQYF.

V usage is TRBV18 and J usage is TRBJ1-1; D perhaps matches TRBD1 (5 bases). Trimming stripped 3 bases from V and 3 bases from J, with 14 bases between. The CDR3 has 15 amino acids. In germline, CDR1 is KGHSH, CDR2 LQKENI. The CDR3 here is CASSPLGHRYTEAFF. DNA of the CDR3: TGTGCCAGCTCACCTCTCGGACACCGATACACTGAAGCTTTCTTT.

V usage is TRBV5-1 and J usage is TRBJ1-2; D is perhaps TRBD1 (5 bases). The CDR3 contains 13 residues. Per germline, CDR1 SGHRS and CDR2 YFSETQ. Trimming took off 7 bases at V and 2 bases at J, with 12 bases between the two ends. This chain's CDR3 is CASSTRENYGYTF. DNA of the CDR3: TGCGCCAGCTCCACCAGGGAAAACTATGGCTACACCTTC.

This chain connects TRBV7-3 to TRBJ1-1, with no clear D. Trimming stripped 6 bases from V and 3 bases from J, with 11 bases between. Per the germline V gene, CDR1 is SGHTA and CDR2 is FQGTGA. The CDR3 extends over 13 amino acids. CDR3: CASSKSGDTEAFF. CDR3 in DNA: TGTGCCAGCAGTAAGTCTGGGGACACTGAAGCTTTCTTT. Using reference TRBV7-3 and TRBJ1-1 for the parts outside the CDR3, the full variable domain is GAGVSQTPSNKVTEKGKYVELRCDPISGHTALYWYRQSLGQGPEFLIYFQGTGAADDSGLPNDRFFAVRPEGSVSTLKIQRTERGDSAVYLCASSKSGDTEAFFGQGTRLTVV.

CDR3 sequence (DNA): TGTGCCACCAGCAGAGCGGGACAGAGAGCGGAAAAACTGTTTTTT. Translated, it gives CATSRAGQRAEKLFF. The V call is TRBV15, the J call TRBJ1-4; 7 bases line up with TRBD1. V gave up 1 base and J gave up 8 bases; unmatched junction bases: 7. The CDR3 spans 15 residues. The germline gives CDR1 LNHNV, CDR2 YYDKDF (reference sequence).

The chain recombines TRBV10-2 with TRBJ1-6; D uncertain. The CDR3 sequence is 14 residues long. Germline V gene lookup returns CDR1 WSHSY and CDR2 SAAADI. V lost 10 bases, J lost 6 bases, and 16 bases lay in between. CDR3 protein: CATSTPGGNSPLHF. The CDR3, as DNA: TGCGCCACCTCAACCCCGGGTGGTAATTCACCCCTCCACTTT.

CDR3 sequence (DNA): TGTGCCAGCAGCTCCGAAAGACTCATCACCGGGGAGCTGTTTTTT. Translated, it gives CASSSERLITGELFF. This sequence joins TRBV5-6 and TRBJ2-2; D is ambiguous. V was clipped by 3 bases and J by 4 bases, with 13 bases between them. CDR1 and CDR2 (germline): SGHDT, YYEEEE. The CDR3 loop spans 15 amino acids. The variable domain in full, with the rest retrieved from reference TRBV5-6 and TRBJ2-2, is DAGVTQSPTHLIKTRGQQVTLRCSPKSGHDTVSWYQQALGQGPQFIFQYYEEEERQRGNFPDRFSGHQFPNYSSELNVNALLLGDSALYLCASSSERLITGELFFGEGSRLTVL.

This clone was picked up one time. For the CDR3, the DNA is TGCGCCAGCAGCTTGACAAAAAAAGCCGAAGCTTTCTTT. Translation: CASSLTKKAEAFF. The chain has TRBV5-1 and TRBJ1-1; D is unclear. This CDR3 is 13 amino acids long. Trimming left V 1 base short and J 8 bases short, with 12 bases between. The germline V gene encodes CDR1 SGHRS and CDR2 YFSETQ.